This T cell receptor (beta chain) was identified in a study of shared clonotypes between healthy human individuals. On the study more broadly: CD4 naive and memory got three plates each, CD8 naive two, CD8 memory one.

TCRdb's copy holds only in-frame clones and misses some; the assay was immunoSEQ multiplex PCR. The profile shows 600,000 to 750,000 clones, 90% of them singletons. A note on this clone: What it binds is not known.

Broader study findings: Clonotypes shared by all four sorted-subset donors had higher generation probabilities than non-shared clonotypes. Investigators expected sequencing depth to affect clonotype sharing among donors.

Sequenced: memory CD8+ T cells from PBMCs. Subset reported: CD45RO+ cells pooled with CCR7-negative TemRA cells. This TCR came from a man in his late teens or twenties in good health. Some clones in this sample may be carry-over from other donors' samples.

Here the CDR3 DNA reads TGTGCCAGCAGCTTGGTTCCAGCGGGAGCTTTCGAGACCCAGTACTTC. As protein: CASSLVPAGAFETQYF. The chain is built from TRBV5-8 and TRBJ2-5, with 8 nucleotides matching TRBD2. With V trimmed by 0 bases and J by 5 bases, 9 bases remained unmatched. The germline V gene encodes CDR1 SGHTS and CDR2 YDEGEE. This CDR3 spans 16 amino acids. Variable domain in full (rest from reference TRBV5-8 and TRBJ2-5): EAGVTQSPTHLIKTRGQQATLRCSPISGHTSVYWYQQALGLGLQFLLWYDEGEERNRGNFPPRFSGRQFPNYSSELNVNALELEDSALYLCASSLVPAGAFETQYFGPGTRLLVL.